This T cell receptor (beta chain) was documented in a study of T cells after yellow fever vaccination. Points from the study as a whole: Abundant clonotypes from the bulk population could contaminate FACS-sorted repertoires.

Comments on this clonotype: Antigen unknown.

The CDR3 loop spans 17 amino acids. V lost 0 bases and J lost 4; bases outside the gene matches: 9. CDR1 and CDR2 (germline): SEHNR, FQNEAQ (reference sequence). TCRdb reprocessed the 5' RACE reads with MiXCR, giving one entry per CDR3 protein. The sample carries approximately 510,000 distinct CDR3 sequences, 20% to 25% recorded once. The chain carries TRBV7-9 and TRBJ2-3; 8 nucleotides align to TRBD2. This clonotype originated in a man between 18 and 35 years old who received the YFV17D yellow fever vaccine. Sequencing used PBMCs, obtained approximately 22 days after the first yellow fever vaccination. CDR3 region: CASSLAGSGVGADTQYF. In DNA, the CDR3 is TGTGCCAGCAGCTTAGCGGGTAGCGGGGTTGGCGCAGATACGCAGTATTTT.